These 5 T cell receptor beta chains originate from one sample sequenced in a study of read filtering for tumor transcriptome and immune sequencing (dated by TCRdb to about 2020). TCRdb lists the instrument as Illumina HiSeq 4000. TCR libraries were constructed from 400 ng RNA using the Immunoverse kit, and molecular barcoded adaptors covering alpha/delta and beta/gamma chains were employed. Clones were called with MiXCR by TCRdb after fastp trimmed the public reads at Q25, and only in-frame beta chains were retained. Each record represents a unique CDR3 protein, reported with the most common genes and DNA among its rows. The sample includes some 22,000 distinct CDR3 sequences, with roughly an eighth observed a single time. 65% to 75% of the sample is in the top ten clones. Source material: a population of CD138-negative cells sorted from bone marrow. The sample's cell subset or site label, decoded: bone marrow mononuclear cells depleted of CD138+ plasma/myeloma cells by negative magnetic selection. The receptors come from a donor at least 40 years old with multiple myeloma.

This clonotype was seen at least ten times. The rearrangement uses TRBV20-1 and TRBJ2-7, with D hard to call. V gave up 0 bases and J gave up 4 bases, with 13 bases separating them. Germline loops: CDR1 DFQATT, CDR2 SNEGSKA (reference sequence). The CDR3 runs 14 residues. CDR3 protein: CSARDRALLYEQYF. The CDR3, as DNA: TGCAGTGCTAGAGATAGGGCACTACTTTACGAGCAGTACTTC.

This clonotype was observed at least ten times. The chain joins TRBV29-1 to TRBJ2-7, with 8 bases that match TRBD2. This CDR3 contains 13 residues. Germline lookup yields CDR1 SQVTM and CDR2 ANQGSEA. Unmatched junction bases numbered 8, after V lost 4 bases and J lost 6 bases. For the CDR3, the DNA is TGCAGCGTTGGCCTCCCGGGAGGGGCCGAGCAGTACTTC. It encodes CSVGLPGGAEQYF.

On this clonotype itself: The CDR3 end shows no conserved phenylalanine or tryptophan, and so a read error is likely. The rearrangement uses TRBV3-1 and TRBJ2-3, with D possibly matching TRBD1 (5 bases). From germline, CDR1 is LGHDT and CDR2 YNNKEL (reference sequence). The CDR3 consists of 15 residues. Between the trimmed V and J ends, which lost 4 bases and 4 bases, there was a span of 15 bases. The CDR3: CASSRTRWGADTQYL. The CDR3 nucleotides read TGTGCCAGCAGCCGAACCCGTTGGGGCGCAGATACGCAGTATCTT.

The genes are TRBV6-5 and TRBJ1-6; possible D gene TRBD1, 5 bases. The CDR3 has 14 residues. V lost 2 bases and J 14 bases, leaving 16 bases between the germline ends. Per the germline V gene, CDR1 is MNHEY and CDR2 is SVGAGI. CDR3 DNA sequence: TGTGCCAGCAGTTACACTGACAGCCTGGGGGCCCTCCACTTT. Residues: CASSYTDSLGALHF.

This clonotype has at least ten counts. The chain carries TRBV28 and TRBJ1-1; D unresolved. The CDR3 covers 13 residues. In germline, CDR1 is MDHEN, CDR2 SYDVKM. V was clipped by 3 bases and J by 3 bases, with 8 bases between them. The CDR3: CASSLADYTEAFF. CDR3 sequence (DNA): TGTGCCAGCAGTTTGGCAGACTACACTGAAGCTTTCTTT.